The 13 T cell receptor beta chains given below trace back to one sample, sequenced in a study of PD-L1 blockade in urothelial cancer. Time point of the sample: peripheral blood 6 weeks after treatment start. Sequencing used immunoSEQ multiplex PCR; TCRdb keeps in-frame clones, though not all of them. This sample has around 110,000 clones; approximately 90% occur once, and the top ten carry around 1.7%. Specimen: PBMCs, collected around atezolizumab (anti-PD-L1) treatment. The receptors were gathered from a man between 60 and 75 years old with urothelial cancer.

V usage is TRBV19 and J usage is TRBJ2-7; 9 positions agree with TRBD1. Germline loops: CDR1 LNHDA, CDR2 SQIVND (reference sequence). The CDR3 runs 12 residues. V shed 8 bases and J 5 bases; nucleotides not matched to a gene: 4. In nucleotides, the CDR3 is TGTGCCAGTCAAGGACAGGGGAACGAGCAGTACTTC. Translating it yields CASQGQGNEQYF.

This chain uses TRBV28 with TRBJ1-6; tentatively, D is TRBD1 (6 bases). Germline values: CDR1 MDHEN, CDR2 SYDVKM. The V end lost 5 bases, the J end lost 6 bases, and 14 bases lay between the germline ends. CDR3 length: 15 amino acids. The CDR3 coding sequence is TGTGCCAGCAGTCCGGGGACATGGATTAATTCACCCCTCCACTTT. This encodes CASSPGTWINSPLHF.

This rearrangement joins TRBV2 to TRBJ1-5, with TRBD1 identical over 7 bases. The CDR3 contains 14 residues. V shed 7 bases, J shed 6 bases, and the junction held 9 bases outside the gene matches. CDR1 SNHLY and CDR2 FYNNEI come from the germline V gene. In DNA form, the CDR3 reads TGTGCCAGCAACCTAGGACAGGTCCTTCAGCCCCAGCATTTT. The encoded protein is CASNLGQVLQPQHF.

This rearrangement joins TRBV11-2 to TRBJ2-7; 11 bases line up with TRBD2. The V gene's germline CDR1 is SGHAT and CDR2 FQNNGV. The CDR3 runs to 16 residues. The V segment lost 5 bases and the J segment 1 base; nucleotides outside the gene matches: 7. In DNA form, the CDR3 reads TGTGCCAGCAGCCCCACCGTAGCGGGAGGGTCCTACGAGCAGTACTTC. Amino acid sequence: CASSPTVAGGSYEQYF.

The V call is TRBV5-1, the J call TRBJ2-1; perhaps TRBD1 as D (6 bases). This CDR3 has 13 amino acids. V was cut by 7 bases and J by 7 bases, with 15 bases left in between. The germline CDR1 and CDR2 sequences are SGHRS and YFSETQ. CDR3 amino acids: CASRTDFSNEQFF. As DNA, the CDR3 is TGCGCCAGCCGGACAGACTTTAGTAATGAGCAGTTCTTC.

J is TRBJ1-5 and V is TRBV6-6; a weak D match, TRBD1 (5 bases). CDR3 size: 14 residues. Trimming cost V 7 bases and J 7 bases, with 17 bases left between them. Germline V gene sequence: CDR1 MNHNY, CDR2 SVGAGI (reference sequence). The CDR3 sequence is CASTKRGAGQPQHF. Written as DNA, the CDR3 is TGTGCCAGCACCAAACGAGGGGCGGGACAGCCCCAGCATTTT.

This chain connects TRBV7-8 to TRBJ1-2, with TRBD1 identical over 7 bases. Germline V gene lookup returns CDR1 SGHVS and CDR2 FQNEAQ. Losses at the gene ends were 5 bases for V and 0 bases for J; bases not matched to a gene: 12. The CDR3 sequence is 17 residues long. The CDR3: CASSPRTGRVANYGYTF. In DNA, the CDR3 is TGTGCCAGCAGCCCCAGGACAGGCCGAGTAGCTAACTATGGCTACACCTTC.

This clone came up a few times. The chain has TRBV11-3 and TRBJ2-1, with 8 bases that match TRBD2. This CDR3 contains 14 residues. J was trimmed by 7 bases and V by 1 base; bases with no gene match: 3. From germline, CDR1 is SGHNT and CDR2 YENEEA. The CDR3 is CASSLGGLVNEQFF. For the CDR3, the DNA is TGTGCCAGCAGCTTAGGGGGACTAGTGAATGAGCAGTTCTTC.

This chain's CDR3 is CASSTVSGNTIYF. The CDR3 DNA sequence: TGTGCCAGCAGTACAGTCTCTGGAAACACCATATATTTT. The chain recombines TRBV6-5 with TRBJ1-3, with D unclear. This CDR3 has 13 residues. Trimming left V 5 bases short and J 0 bases short, with 5 bases between. Germline loops: CDR1 MNHEY, CDR2 SVGAGI.

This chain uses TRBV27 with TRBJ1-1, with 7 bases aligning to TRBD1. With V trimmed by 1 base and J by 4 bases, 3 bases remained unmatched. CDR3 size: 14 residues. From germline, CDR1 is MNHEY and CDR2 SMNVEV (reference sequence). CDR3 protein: CASSLFRQGTEAFF. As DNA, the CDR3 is TGTGCCAGCAGTTTATTTAGACAGGGCACTGAAGCTTTCTTT.

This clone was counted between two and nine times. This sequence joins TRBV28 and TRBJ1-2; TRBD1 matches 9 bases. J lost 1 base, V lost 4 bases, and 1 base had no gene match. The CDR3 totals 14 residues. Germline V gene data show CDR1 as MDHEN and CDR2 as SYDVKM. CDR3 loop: CASSSDRGNYGYTF. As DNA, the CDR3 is TGTGCCAGCAGTTCGGACAGGGGTAACTATGGCTACACCTTC.

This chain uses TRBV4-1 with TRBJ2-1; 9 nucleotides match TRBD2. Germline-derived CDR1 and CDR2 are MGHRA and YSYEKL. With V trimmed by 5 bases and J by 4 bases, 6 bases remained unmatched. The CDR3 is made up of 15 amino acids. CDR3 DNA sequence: TGCGCCAGCAGCGGTCTAGCGGGAAATTACAATGAGCAGTTCTTC. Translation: CASSGLAGNYNEQFF.

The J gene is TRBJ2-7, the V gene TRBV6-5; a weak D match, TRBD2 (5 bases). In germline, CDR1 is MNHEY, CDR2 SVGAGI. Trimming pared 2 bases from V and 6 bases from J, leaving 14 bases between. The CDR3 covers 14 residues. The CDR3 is CASSYLGGRAEQYF. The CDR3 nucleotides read TGTGCCAGCAGTTACCTCGGAGGCCGTGCCGAGCAGTACTTC.